This T cell receptor (beta chain) was sequenced for a study of T-cell memory formation after mild COVID-19. Whole-study findings and limits: Several responding clones turned up in pre-infection memory, indicating that cross-reactive memory may have taken part. Most CD4+ clones that shrank were in CM and EM, while CD8+ ones turned up in EMRA.

Remarks on this clonotype: Its antigen is undetermined.

The V gene's germline CDR1 is MGHDK and CDR2 SYGVNS. This CDR3 has 10 residues. V was shortened by 3 bases and J by 7 bases, with 0 bases between the two germline ends. The TCR alpha and TCR beta cDNA libraries, bearing sample barcodes and UMIs, were generated by 5'RACE using constant-segment primers. One entry per CDR3 protein, called by TCRdb with MiXCR from the 5' RACE reads. The sample lists around 120,000 distinct CDR3 sequences; approximately 16% were seen once. The sequence was obtained from an adult woman who had mild COVID-19 (a few samples of this study predate the infection). Cell type and time point are not known. The rearrangement uses TRBV25-1 and TRBJ1-4; no clear D. The sequenced sample was PBMCs or a T cell subset sorted from them (not recorded which). The CDR3 DNA is TGTGCCAGCAGTGATGAAAAACTGTTTTTT. It specifies CASSDEKLFF.